This T cell receptor (beta chain) was recorded in a study of T cell responses to AZD1222 COVID-19 vaccine. Regarding this clone: Its target is not known.

Only in-frame clones appear in the TCRdb table, and some are missing; sequencing was by immunoSEQ multiplex PCR. The sample holds about 140,000 clones, about 92% seen once. Looked up from germline, CDR1 is MDHEN and CDR2 is SYDVKM. CDR3 length equals 15 residues. V was trimmed by 3 bases and J by 0 bases, leaving 9 bases between them. Regarding the study as a whole: Spike-specific TCR breadth and depth rose after two AZD1222 doses. Among the donors, most were white British and more were female, and clonal diversity was possibly underestimated. Reportedly, nearly half of unique spike TCRs recognized epitopes outside B.1.351/B.1.1.7 mutations.

The clonotype was recovered from an adult who had recovered from COVID-19. The V gene is TRBV28, the J gene TRBJ2-4; D is ambiguous. The material sequenced was peripheral blood, taken after recovery from COVID-19. The CDR3 DNA is TGTGCCAGCAGTTTGTCCCGGTTAGCCAAAAACATTCAGTACTTC. Protein sequence: CASSLSRLAKNIQYF.